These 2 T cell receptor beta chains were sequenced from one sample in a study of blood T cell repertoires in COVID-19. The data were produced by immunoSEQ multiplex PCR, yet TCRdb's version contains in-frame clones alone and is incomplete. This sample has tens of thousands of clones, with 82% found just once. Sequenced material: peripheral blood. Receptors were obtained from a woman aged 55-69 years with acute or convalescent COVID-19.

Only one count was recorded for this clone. The DNA for the CDR3 is TGTGCCAGCAGTACAGTGTACTATGGCTACACCTTC. Encoded protein: CASSTVYYGYTF. The V call is TRBV5-6, the J call TRBJ1-2; D is uncertain. V lost 5 bases to trimming and J lost 3 bases, with 8 bases between them. Looked up from germline, CDR1 is SGHDT and CDR2 is YYEEEE. The CDR3 covers 12 residues.

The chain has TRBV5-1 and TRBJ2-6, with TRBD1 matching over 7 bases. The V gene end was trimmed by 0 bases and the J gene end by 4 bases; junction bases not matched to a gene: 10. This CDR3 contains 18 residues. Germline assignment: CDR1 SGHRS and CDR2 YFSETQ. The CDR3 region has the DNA TGCGCCAGCAGCTTGGATGGGACAGCGTTCGCCGGGGCCAACGTCCTGACTTTC. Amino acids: CASSLDGTAFAGANVLTF.